This T cell receptor (beta chain) was retrieved from a study of blood T cell repertoires in COVID-19. Measured with immunoSEQ multiplex PCR; TCRdb has only the in-frame clones, and not every one. The table records a few hundred thousand clones, around 90% of them present only once. Per germline, CDR1 MNHEY and CDR2 SMNVEV (reference sequence). The CDR3 is 16 amino acids. The J segment lost 5 bases and the V segment lost 6 bases, leaving 13 bases of the junction unmatched. Sequencing used PBMCs or T cells enriched from blood (not recorded which). This receptor was identified in a woman aged 30 to 39 who had recovered from COVID-19. The chain links TRBV27 to TRBJ2-7; 10 bases agree with TRBD1. The CDR3 nucleotides read TGTGCCAGCAGCTACCGCGGGACAGGGGTGTTTGACGAGCAGTACTTC. Translated: CASSYRGTGVFDEQYF.